These 29 T cell receptor beta chains share one sample of origin, sequenced in a study of T cell clonality in common variable immunodeficiency. Sequencing used immunoSEQ multiplex PCR; TCRdb keeps in-frame clones, though not all of them. Recorded here are approximately 34,000 clones, none singletons. The sample was peripheral blood mononuclear cells. These receptors originate from a person aged 18-70 years in good health.

This clone has ten or more counts. The observed sequence ends 3 residues before the CDR3 terminus, with the missing tail filled in from the germline J gene. The chain employs TRBV19 and TRBJ2-2; no reliable D call. The CDR3 loop spans 17 amino acids. V dropped 7 bases and J dropped 1 base, with 19 bases sitting between them. Germline loops: CDR1 LNHDA, CDR2 SQIVND (reference sequence). The CDR3 bases that were read are TGTGCCAGTACCCCCCGACTTACCTCGGTGAACACCGGGGAG. As protein: CASTPRLTSVNTGE. The full-length CDR3 reads as CASTPRLTSVNTGELFF.

In this sample, this clone turned up many times. The CDR3 end lies 3 residues beyond the end of the read and is filled in from the germline J gene. This chain uses TRBV19 with TRBJ2-7; a weak D match, TRBD1 (5 bases). This CDR3 is 14 amino acids long. V was clipped by 7 bases and J by 3 bases, with 16 bases between them. Germline loops: CDR1 LNHDA, CDR2 SQIVND (reference sequence). The CDR3: CASTNRGGHYEQYF. The CDR3 DNA, read in part, is TGTGCCAGTACTAATAGGGGCGGACACTACGAG.

Concerning this clone itself: The observed sequence ends 3 residues before the CDR3 terminus, with the missing tail filled in from the germline J gene. The chain recombines TRBV20-1 with TRBJ2-7; 10 bases are a match to TRBD1. The CDR3 sequence is 12 residues long. Unmatched junction bases numbered 2, after V lost 6 bases and J lost 3 bases. In germline, CDR1 is DFQATT, CDR2 SNEGSKA (reference sequence). The part of the CDR3 DNA that was read is TGCAGTGCAAGGACAGGGGGCTACGAG. This translates into CSARTGGYE. The whole CDR3 protein reads CSARTGGYEQYF.

This clone was found many times. The sequence runs out 3 residues before the end of the CDR3; the remainder is reconstructed from the germline J gene. The chain is built from TRBV2 and TRBJ2-2; a possible D gene is TRBD1 (5 bases). Looked up from germline, CDR1 is SNHLY and CDR2 is FYNNEI. The CDR3 is 15 residues long. CDR3 bases read: TGTGCCAGCAGTGGACTCAGGGCTGATAATGAAAAG. Encoded protein: CASSGLRADNEK. The complete CDR3 reads CASSGLRADNEKLFF.

This clone was counted at least ten times. The CDR3 end is not reached by the read, which stops 3 residues before it; the germline J gene fills it in. The chain couples TRBV20-1 to TRBJ2-3, with a possible D match to TRBD1 (6 bases). V was clipped by 0 bases and J by 5 bases, with 15 bases between them. From germline, CDR1 is DFQATT and CDR2 SNEGSKA (reference sequence). This CDR3 is built from 15 residues. The CDR3 is CSARDPLGAGDTQYF. The CDR3 bases that were read are TGCAGTGCTAGAGATCCTCTGGGGGCCGGAGATACG.

This clone was seen ten or more times. The read ends 3 residues before the CDR3 terminus; that terminus is restored from the germline J gene. This sequence joins TRBV6-2 or TRBV6-3 and TRBJ2-5; a possible D gene is TRBD1 (6 bases). This CDR3 is 13 amino acids long. Germline V gene sequence: CDR1 MNHEY, CDR2 SVGEGT. Trimming pared 6 bases from V and 5 bases from J, leaving 13 bases between. The CDR3 sequence: CASSDDRWETQYF. CDR3 DNA, as far as it was read: TGTGCCAGCAGCGACGACAGGTGGGAGACC.

The CDR3 DNA, read in part, is TGCGCCAGCAGCGCGGCCTGGACTCTTAATGAG. It specifies CASSAAWTLNE. The whole CDR3 reads CASSAAWTLNEQFF. The chain is built from TRBV5-1 and TRBJ2-1; a possible D gene is TRBD2 (5 bases). The CDR3 end lies 3 residues beyond the end of the read and is filled in from the germline J gene. This CDR3 region has 14 residues. CDR1 and CDR2 (germline): SGHRS, YFSETQ. V lost 4 bases and J lost 7, with 15 bases in between.

Ten or more counts support this clone. The read falls 3 residues short of the CDR3 end, and the missing part is taken from the germline J gene. The chain is built from TRBV13 and TRBJ2-1, with 7 bases aligning to TRBD1. The CDR3 loop spans 16 amino acids. Germline-derived CDR1 and CDR2 are PRHDT and FYEKMQ (reference sequence). V lost 0 bases, J lost 1 base, and 3 bases stayed unmatched. This CDR3 is CASSLGPGQSYNEQFF. The CDR3 DNA, read in part, is TGTGCCAGCAGCTTAGGCCCGGGACAGTCCTACAATGAG.

This clone was observed at least ten times. This CDR3 is CASSFTGGLAEAFF. The sequenced CDR3 bases are TGTGCCAGCAGCTTCACAGGGGGTTTAGCTGAA. The chain has TRBV7-3 and TRBJ1-1; 8 bases map to TRBD1. With the read ending 3 residues before the CDR3 end, the germline J gene is used to fill in that end. Germline V lookup: CDR1 SGHTA, CDR2 FQGTGA. This CDR3 has 14 residues. With V trimmed by 3 bases and J by 6 bases, 6 bases remained unmatched.

The table lists this clone with many counts. The read halts 3 residues ahead of the CDR3 end, with the missing end drawn from the germline J gene. This sequence joins TRBV30 and TRBJ1-1; 10 nucleotides line up with TRBD1. V trimming: 4 bases; J trimming: 3 bases; junction bases outside the gene matches: 5. Germline V gene lookup returns CDR1 GTSNPN and CDR2 SVGIG (reference sequence). The CDR3 totals 14 residues. The CDR3 reads CAWTLGQGYTEAFF. The DNA read from the CDR3 is TGTGCCTGGACCCTGGGACAGGGGTACACTGAA.

There are many counts of this clone. The CDR3 DNA, read in part, is TGTGCCAGCAGCGCGGGACAGAGCTACGAG. Its translation: CASSAGQSYE. In full, the CDR3 is CASSAGQSYEQYF. The chain combines TRBV12-3 or TRBV12-4 with TRBJ2-7, with a weak D call TRBD1 (7 bases). With the read ending 3 residues before the CDR3 end, the germline J gene is used to fill in that end. This CDR3 spans 13 amino acids. With 6 bases removed from V and 3 bases from J, the gap between germline ends came to 12 bases.

This clone was found many times. From the germline J gene comes the end of the CDR3, since the read stops 3 residues before it. The chain uses TRBV5-6 and TRBJ2-2; D is unresolved. V lost 3 bases, J lost 4 bases, and 10 bases lay in between. CDR3 length equals 14 residues. Germline V gene data show CDR1 as SGHDT and CDR2 as YYEEEE. CDR3 in amino acids: CASSSGIGTGELFF. CDR3 DNA (partial): TGTGCCAGCAGCTCCGGTATCGGCACCGGGGAG.

This clone came up many times. The sequence runs out 3 residues before the end of the CDR3; the remainder is reconstructed from the germline J gene. This sequence joins TRBV2 and TRBJ1-2; 9 bases line up with TRBD1. The CDR3 covers 14 residues. Germline values: CDR1 SNHLY, CDR2 FYNNEI. This CDR3 reads CASSGDREGWGYTF. The covered CDR3 bases are TGTGCCAGCAGTGGGGACAGGGAGGGTTGGGGC. Together with reference TRBV2 and TRBJ1-2, the CDR3 gives the full variable domain: EPEVTQTPSHQVTQMGQEVILRCVPISNHLYFYWYRQILGQKVEFLVSFYNNEISEKSEIFDDQFSVERPDGSNFTLKIRSTKLEDSAMYFCASSGDREGWGYTFGSGTRLTVV.

There are a few counts of this clone. The read ends 3 residues early relative to the CDR3; the germline J gene fills the gap. The chain combines TRBV30 with TRBJ2-7; 8 positions agree with TRBD2. This CDR3 comprises 15 residues. Germline lookup yields CDR1 GTSNPN and CDR2 SVGIG (reference sequence). J was trimmed by 1 base and V by 4 bases; bases with no gene match: 9. The chain's CDR3 is CAWKPLSGTSYEQYF. Incomplete CDR3 DNA: TGTGCCTGGAAGCCCCTTAGCGGGACTTCCTACGAG. The whole variable domain, remainder taken from reference TRBV30 and TRBJ2-7, is SQTIHQWPATLVQPVGSPLSLECTVEGTSNPNLYWYRQAAGRGLQLLFYSVGIGQISSEVPQNLSASRPQDRQFILSSKKLLLSDSGFYLCAWKPLSGTSYEQYFGPGTRLTVT.

This clone was detected a few times. The read finishes 3 residues shy of the CDR3 end, and the germline J gene is used to complete it. J is TRBJ1-3 and V is TRBV2, with D maybe TRBD1 (5 bases). The CDR3 has 16 residues. CDR1 and CDR2 from the germline V gene are SNHLY and FYNNEI. V was cut by 2 bases and J by 0 bases, with 11 bases left in between. The covered CDR3 bases are TGTGCCAGCAGTGAAAGGGACTTCCCCTCTGGAAACACC. It translates to CASSERDFPSGNT. The whole CDR3 protein reads CASSERDFPSGNTIYF.

This clone was found a few times. The observed sequence ends 3 residues before the CDR3 terminus, with the missing tail filled in from the germline J gene. V is TRBV18 and J is TRBJ2-3, with 9 bases matching TRBD2. CDR1 is KGHSH and CDR2 is LQKENI in the germline V gene. This CDR3 has 15 residues. V shed 4 bases and J 2 bases; nucleotides not matched to a gene: 4. The CDR3 reads CASSQGLAVTDTQYF. The part of the CDR3 DNA that was read is TGTGCCAGCTCACAGGGACTAGCCGTCACAGATACG.

The table lists this clone with a few counts. The read halts 3 residues ahead of the CDR3 end, with the missing end drawn from the germline J gene. The rearrangement links TRBV2 to TRBJ1-1, with a possible D match to TRBD1 (5 bases). Germline CDR1 reads SNHLY; CDR2 reads FYNNEI. V shed 7 bases and J shed 0 bases, with 15 bases lying between them. This CDR3 region has 15 residues. CDR3 loop: CASTPGPTVNTEAFF. The CDR3 bases that were read are TGTGCCAGCACTCCAGGGCCGACGGTGAACACTGAA. The whole variable domain, remainder taken from reference TRBV2 and TRBJ1-1, is EPEVTQTPSHQVTQMGQEVILRCVPISNHLYFYWYRQILGQKVEFLVSFYNNEISEKSEIFDDQFSVERPDGSNFTLKIRSTKLEDSAMYFCASTPGPTVNTEAFFGQGTRLTVV.

This clone has ten or more counts. The read ends 3 residues shy of where the CDR3 ends; the end is completed using the germline J gene. This chain uses TRBV7-9 with TRBJ1-6; 7 bases map to TRBD1. Looked up from germline, CDR1 is SEHNR and CDR2 is FQNEAQ (reference sequence). Trimming at V came to 3 bases and at J to 8 bases, leaving 7 bases not matched to a gene. The CDR3 extends over 15 amino acids. The CDR3 spells CASSLNRTGYSPLHF. Partial CDR3 DNA: TGTGCCAGCAGCTTGAATAGGACAGGATATTCACCC.

This clone was observed many times. At one boundary the junction diverges from the germline segment, which might be a read error. The CDR3 is cut off 3 residues early in the read; its end comes from the germline J gene. The chain combines TRBV7-7 with TRBJ1-4; TRBD1 might be the D (6 bases). Germline CDR1 is SSHAT and CDR2 is FNYEAQ (reference sequence). This CDR3 has 15 residues. The CDR3 DNA, read in part, is TGTGCTAGCAGCTTATCCGTGGACAGCAATGAAAAA. The encoded protein is CASSLSVDSNEK. The entire CDR3 sequence reads CASSLSVDSNEKLFF.

This clone has at least ten counts. The germline gene is not matched at one end of the junction; a read error may be the cause. The CDR3 end is not reached by the read, which stops 3 residues before it; the germline J gene fills it in. The V call is TRBV7-7, the J call TRBJ2-7; D is unclear. Per the germline V gene, CDR1 is SSHAT and CDR2 is FNYEAQ (reference sequence). The CDR3 sequence is 13 residues long. The CDR3 is CASSLDRSYEQYF. The part of the CDR3 DNA that was read is TGTGCTAGCAGCTTAGATCGCTCCTACGAG.

This clone was observed at least ten times. The junction shows a germline mismatch at one end, possibly a read error. The read ends 3 residues shy of where the CDR3 ends; the end is completed using the germline J gene. The chain combines TRBV7-7 with TRBJ2-5; D is possibly TRBD2 (7 bases). CDR1 and CDR2 (germline): SSHAT, FNYEAQ (reference sequence). CDR3 length: 15 amino acids. This CDR3 is CASSRAGRGGETQYF. The sequenced CDR3 bases are TGTGCTAGCAGCCGCGCAGGGAGGGGGGGAGAGACC. Full variable domain (rest looked up from reference TRBV7-7 and TRBJ2-5): GAGVSQSPRYKVTKRGQDVTLRCDPISSHATLYWYQQALGQGPEFLTYFNYEAQPDKSGLPSDRFSAERPEGSISTLTIQRTEQRDSAMYRCASSRAGRGGETQYFGPGTRLLVL.

This clone was counted a few times. Read coverage stops 3 residues before the CDR3 terminus; the germline J gene supplies the remainder. This chain joins TRBV5-1 and TRBJ2-7, with TRBD2 matching 9 bases. CDR1 and CDR2 from the germline V gene are SGHRS and YFSETQ. This CDR3 contains 14 residues. The trim removed 4 bases at V and 3 bases at J, leaving 5 bases unmatched. CDR3 sequence reads: CASSSGLALYEQYF. CDR3 bases read: TGCGCCAGCAGCAGTGGACTAGCGCTCTACGAG.

As concerns this clone: The junction does not match germline at one end; this may be a read error. The read terminates 3 residues before the CDR3 end, so the remaining end is supplied by the germline J gene. Within the sample, other DNA sequences also encode this same CDR3. V gene TRBV7-9 combines with J gene TRBJ1-3, with TRBD1 identical over 7 bases. This CDR3 has 14 amino acids. The V gene's germline CDR1 is SEHNR and CDR2 FQNEAQ (reference sequence). The covered CDR3 bases are TGTGCCAGCAGCTTTCCGACAGGGCGAAACACA. Translation gives CASSFPTGRNT. The entire CDR3 protein is CASSFPTGRNTIYF.

To note about this clone: With the read ending 3 residues before the CDR3 end, the germline J gene is used to fill in that end. This sequence joins TRBV2 and TRBJ2-1; 8 bases match TRBD2. V gave up 5 bases and J gave up 8 bases; unmatched junction bases: 14. Germline lookup yields CDR1 SNHLY and CDR2 FYNNEI. The CDR3 totals 16 residues. The CDR3 protein is CASSPTPGLGSDEQFF. The sequenced part of the CDR3 DNA is TGTGCCAGCAGTCCCACCCCGGGACTAGGTTCCGATGAG.

This clone was picked up many times. Sequencing ends 3 residues short of the CDR3 end; the germline J gene provides the rest. The rearrangement uses TRBV5-1 and TRBJ1-1; the match to TRBD1 covers 9 bases. Trimming took 3 bases from V and 1 from J; bases not matched to a gene: 1. This CDR3 is built from 14 residues. Germline V CDR1 and CDR2: SGHRS, YFSETQ. CDR3 sequence: CASSSDRGNTEAFF. CDR3 DNA, as far as it was read: TGCGCCAGCAGCTCGGACAGGGGGAACACTGAA. Supplemented by reference TRBV5-1 and TRBJ1-1, the full variable domain reads KAGVTQTPRYLIKTRGQQVTLSCSPISGHRSVSWYQQTPGQGLQFLFEYFSETQRNKGNFPGRFSGRQFSNSRSEMNVSTLELGDSALYLCASSSDRGNTEAFFGQGTRLTVV.

This clone was counted ten times or more. The read ends 3 residues before the CDR3 terminus; that terminus is restored from the germline J gene. This chain joins TRBV5-1 and TRBJ2-3; D remains unclear. The CDR3 spans 16 residues. V lost 0 bases, J lost 1 base, and 12 bases lay in between. Germline V gives CDR1 SGHRS, CDR2 YFSETQ. CDR3 bases read: TGCGCCAGCAGCTTGGACTTGGGTAGGGGCACAGATACG. It codes for CASSLDLGRGTDT. The whole CDR3 protein reads CASSLDLGRGTDTQYF.

This clone was recorded at least ten times. The read ends 3 residues before the CDR3 terminus; that terminus is restored from the germline J gene. The chain employs TRBV20-1 and TRBJ1-3; perhaps TRBD1 as D (6 bases). The CDR3 covers 15 residues. Trimming left V 6 bases short and J 4 bases short, with 19 bases between. Per germline, CDR1 DFQATT and CDR2 SNEGSKA (reference sequence). The CDR3 loop is CSARGSGGDGNTIYF. The sequenced part of the CDR3 DNA is TGCAGTGCGAGGGGCTCGGGGGGCGACGGAAACACC.

This clone was observed a few times. A read error may account for a junction end that differs from germline. Read sequence stops 3 residues before the CDR3 end, and the germline J gene provides the missing end. The sample has other DNA sequences that encode this CDR3 too. The chain combines TRBV7-7 with TRBJ2-5; TRBD1 might be the D (6 bases). CDR1 is SSHAT and CDR2 is FNYEAQ in the germline V gene (reference sequence). The CDR3 has 13 residues. This CDR3 is CASSLVQGETQYF. CDR3 bases read: TGTGCTAGCAGCTTAGTTCAGGGGGAGACC.

This clone was seen many times. The sequence runs out 3 residues before the end of the CDR3; the remainder is reconstructed from the germline J gene. The V call is TRBV19, the J call TRBJ1-4; 7 bases are shared with TRBD1. The J segment lost 8 bases and the V segment lost 4 bases, leaving 10 bases of the junction unmatched. In germline, CDR1 is LNHDA, CDR2 SQIVND (reference sequence). The CDR3 has 15 residues. The covered CDR3 bases are TGTGCCAGTAGTAGAAGACAGGAGGGGGCCGAAAAA. It is translated as CASSRRQEGAEK. Given in full, the CDR3 is CASSRRQEGAEKLFF.